Here is one T cell receptor beta chain with its context. Its antigen is unknown. The Oncomine TCR Beta short-read assay sequenced DNA from cultured CD4+ T cells. TCRdb itself ran the PCR reads through MiXCR, one entry per CDR3 protein. The profile covers more than 11,000 distinct CDR3 sequences, with less than 30% appearing a single time and 19% taken by the ten largest. The germline V gene has CDR1 LNHDA and CDR2 SQIVND (reference sequence). V was clipped by 6 bases and J by 8 bases; unmatched bases: 9. CDR3 length: 13 residues. The sample belongs to a study of vaccination and CD4 T cells after COVID-19. About the study: Cells were stimulated with overlapping spike peptide pools from SARS-CoV-2, HCoV-NL63, HCoV-OC43 and HCoV-229E.

Treatment of the sample: roughly 10-day PBMC culture with coronavirus spike peptide pools or control peptides (ViraFEST assay). The culture of more than 1.5 million PBMCs per well included approximately 10 IU/ml IL-2 and roughly 10 ug/ml peptide pools. This specimen was CD4+ T cells from blood, cultured in vitro, taken before SARS-CoV-2 vaccination. The TCR sequence derives from a human donor who received a COVID-19 vaccine. The chain links TRBV19 to TRBJ1-2; TRBD1 aligns across 7 bases. The chain's CDR3 is CASSQRQGYGYTF. As DNA, the CDR3 is TGTGCCAGTAGCCAGCGACAGGGATACGGCTACACCTTC.